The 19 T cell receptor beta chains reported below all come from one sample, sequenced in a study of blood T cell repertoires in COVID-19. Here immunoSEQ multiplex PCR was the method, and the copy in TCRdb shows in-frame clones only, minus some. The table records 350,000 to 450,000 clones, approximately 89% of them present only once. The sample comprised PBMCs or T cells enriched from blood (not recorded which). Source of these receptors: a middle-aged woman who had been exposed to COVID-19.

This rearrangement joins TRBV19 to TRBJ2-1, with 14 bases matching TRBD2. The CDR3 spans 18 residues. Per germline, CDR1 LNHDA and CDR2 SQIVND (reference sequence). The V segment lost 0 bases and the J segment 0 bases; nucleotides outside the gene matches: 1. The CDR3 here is CASSIDGTSGSSYNEQFF. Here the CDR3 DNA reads TGTGCCAGTAGTATAGATGGGACTAGCGGGAGCTCCTACAATGAGCAGTTCTTC.

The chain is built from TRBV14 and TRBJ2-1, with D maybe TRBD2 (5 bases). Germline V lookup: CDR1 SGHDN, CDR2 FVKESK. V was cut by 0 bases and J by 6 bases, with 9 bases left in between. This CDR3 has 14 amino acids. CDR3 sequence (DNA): TGTGCCAGCAGCCAAGAATTACGGGGCAATGAGCAGTTCTTC. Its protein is CASSQELRGNEQFF.

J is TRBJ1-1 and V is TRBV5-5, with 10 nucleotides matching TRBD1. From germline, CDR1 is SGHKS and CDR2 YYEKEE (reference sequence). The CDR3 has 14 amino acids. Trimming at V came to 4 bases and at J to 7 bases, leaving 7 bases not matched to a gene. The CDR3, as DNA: TGTGCCAGCAGCCATGACAGGGGGCAAGGTGAAGCTTTCTTT. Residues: CASSHDRGQGEAFF.

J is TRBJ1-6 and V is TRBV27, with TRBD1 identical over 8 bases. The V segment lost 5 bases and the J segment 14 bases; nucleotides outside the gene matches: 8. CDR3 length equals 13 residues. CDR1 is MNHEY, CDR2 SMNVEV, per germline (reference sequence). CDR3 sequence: CASSPGQGLTLHF. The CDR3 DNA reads TGTGCCAGCAGTCCAGGACAGGGTTTGACCCTCCACTTT.

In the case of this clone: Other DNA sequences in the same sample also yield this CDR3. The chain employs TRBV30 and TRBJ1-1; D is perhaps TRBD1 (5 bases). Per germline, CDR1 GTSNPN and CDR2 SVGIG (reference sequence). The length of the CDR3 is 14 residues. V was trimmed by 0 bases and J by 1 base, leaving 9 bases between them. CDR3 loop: CAWSVGRGNTEAFF. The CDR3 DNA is TGTGCCTGGAGTGTCGGGAGGGGGAACACTGAAGCTTTCTTT.

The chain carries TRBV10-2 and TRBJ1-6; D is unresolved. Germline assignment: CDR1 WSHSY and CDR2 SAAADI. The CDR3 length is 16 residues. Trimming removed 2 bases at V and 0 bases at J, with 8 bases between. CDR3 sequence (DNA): TGCGCCAGCAGTGAGCCCCCTAGCTCCTATAATTCACCCCTCCACTTT. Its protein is CASSEPPSSYNSPLHF.

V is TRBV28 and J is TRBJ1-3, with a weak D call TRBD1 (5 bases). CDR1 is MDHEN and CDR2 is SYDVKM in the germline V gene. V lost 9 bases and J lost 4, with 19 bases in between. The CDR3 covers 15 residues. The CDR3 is CASQVPPYRGNTIYF. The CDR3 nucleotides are TGTGCCAGTCAAGTTCCCCCTTACAGGGGAAACACCATATATTTT.

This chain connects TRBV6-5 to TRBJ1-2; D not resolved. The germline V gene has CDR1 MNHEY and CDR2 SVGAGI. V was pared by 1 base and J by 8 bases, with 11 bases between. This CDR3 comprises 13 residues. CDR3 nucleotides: TGTGCCAGCAGTTACTTCATTTCGGGGGGCTACACCTTC. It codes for CASSYFISGGYTF.

The CDR3, as DNA: TGTGCCAGCATGGGAATCCGGACAGGGGGCTACTATGGCTACACCTTC. This gives the protein CASMGIRTGGYYGYTF. This chain connects TRBV5-5 to TRBJ1-2, with TRBD1 identical over 11 bases. This CDR3 comprises 16 residues. Germline values: CDR1 SGHKS, CDR2 YYEKEE (reference sequence). V shed 6 bases and J 3 bases; nucleotides not matched to a gene: 10. The whole variable domain, filled in from reference TRBV5-5 and TRBJ1-2, reads DAGVTQSPTHLIKTRGQQVTLRCSPISGHKSVSWYQQVLGQGPQFIFQYYEKEERGRGNFPDRFSARQFPNYSSELNVNALLLGDSALYLCASMGIRTGGYYGYTFGSGTRLTVV.

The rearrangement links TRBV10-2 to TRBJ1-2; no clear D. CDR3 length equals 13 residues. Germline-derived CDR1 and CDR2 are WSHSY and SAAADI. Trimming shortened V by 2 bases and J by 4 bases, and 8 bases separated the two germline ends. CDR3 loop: CASSEGRSYGYTF. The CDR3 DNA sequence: TGCGCCAGCAGTGAGGGGCGTTCCTATGGCTACACCTTC.

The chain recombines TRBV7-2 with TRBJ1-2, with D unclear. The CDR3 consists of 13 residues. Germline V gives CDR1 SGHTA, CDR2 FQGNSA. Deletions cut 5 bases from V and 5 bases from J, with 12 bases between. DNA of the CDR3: TGTGCCAGCAGCCCCCCCCAGTTATATGGCTACACCTTC. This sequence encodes CASSPPQLYGYTF.

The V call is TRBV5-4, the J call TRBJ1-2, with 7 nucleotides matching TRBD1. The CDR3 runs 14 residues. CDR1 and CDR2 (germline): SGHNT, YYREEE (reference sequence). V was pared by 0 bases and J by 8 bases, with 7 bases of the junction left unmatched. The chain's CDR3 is CASSLDATGKGYTF. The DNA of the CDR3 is TGTGCCAGCAGCTTGGATGCGACAGGGAAAGGCTACACCTTC.

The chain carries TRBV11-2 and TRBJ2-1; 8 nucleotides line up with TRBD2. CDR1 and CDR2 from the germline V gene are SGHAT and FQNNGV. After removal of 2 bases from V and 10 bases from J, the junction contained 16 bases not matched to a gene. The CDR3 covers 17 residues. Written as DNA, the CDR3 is TGTGCCAGCAGCTTAAAAAGTGGGACTAGGGGGGTTCGGGAGCAGTTCTTC. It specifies CASSLKSGTRGVREQFF.

This CDR3 reads CAVSGQANTEAFF. In DNA form, the CDR3 reads TGTGCCGTTAGTGGACAGGCGAACACTGAAGCTTTCTTT. This chain links TRBV7-9 with TRBJ1-1; 7 positions match TRBD1. After removal of 11 bases from V and 1 base from J, the junction contained 7 bases not matched to a gene. Germline V CDR1 and CDR2: SEHNR, FQNEAQ (reference sequence). This CDR3 is built from 13 residues.

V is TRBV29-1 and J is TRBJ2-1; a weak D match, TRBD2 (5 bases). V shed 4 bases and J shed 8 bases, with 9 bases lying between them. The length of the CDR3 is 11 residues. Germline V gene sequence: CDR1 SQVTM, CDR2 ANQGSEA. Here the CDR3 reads CSVVLRDEQFF. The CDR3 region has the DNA TGCAGCGTTGTCTTGCGGGATGAGCAGTTCTTC.

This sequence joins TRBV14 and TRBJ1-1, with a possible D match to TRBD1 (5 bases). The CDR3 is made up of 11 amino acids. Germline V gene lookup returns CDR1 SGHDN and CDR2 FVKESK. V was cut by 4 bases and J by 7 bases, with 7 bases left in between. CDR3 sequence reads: CASSPGLEAFF. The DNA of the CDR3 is TGTGCCAGCAGCCCGGGACTTGAAGCTTTCTTT.

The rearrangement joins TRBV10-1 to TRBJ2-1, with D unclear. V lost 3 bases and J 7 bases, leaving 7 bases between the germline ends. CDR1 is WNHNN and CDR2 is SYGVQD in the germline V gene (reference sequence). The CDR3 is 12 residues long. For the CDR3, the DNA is TGCGCCAGCAGTGAATCCCCAAATGAGCAGTTCTTC. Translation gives CASSESPNEQFF.

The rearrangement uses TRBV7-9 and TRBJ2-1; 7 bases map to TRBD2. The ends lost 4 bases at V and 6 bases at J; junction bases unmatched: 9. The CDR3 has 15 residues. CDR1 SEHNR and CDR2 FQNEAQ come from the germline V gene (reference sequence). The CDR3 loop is CASSWGGGDSNEQFF. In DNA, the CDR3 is TGTGCCAGCAGCTGGGGCGGGGGAGACAGCAATGAGCAGTTCTTC.

The CDR3 loop is CASSESGVNEQFF. Here the CDR3 DNA reads TGCGCCAGCAGTGAATCGGGAGTGAATGAGCAGTTCTTC. The chain couples TRBV10-1 to TRBJ2-1, with a possible D match to TRBD2 (6 bases). Germline V gives CDR1 WNHNN, CDR2 SYGVQD (reference sequence). CDR3 size: 13 residues. The germline V and J ends were trimmed by 3 bases and 7 bases, with 10 bases remaining between them.